Below, 15 T cell receptor beta chains from the same sample are listed, as sequenced in a study of cytomegalovirus exposure and HLA in healthy donors. Use of 60 Vbeta and 13 Jbeta primers characterized the PCR. The repertoire was sequenced with immunoSEQ multiplex PCR; TCRdb's copy has only in-frame clones and lacks some. Here the sample spans about 220,000 clones, roughly 87% being singletons. What was sequenced was PBMCs. The receptors come from a woman between 40 and 50 years old in good health and CMV-seropositive.

The V call is TRBV11-3, the J call TRBJ2-6, with a tentative D call TRBD1 (5 bases). The CDR3 loop spans 15 amino acids. Trimming removed 2 bases from V and 1 base from J, with 6 bases in between. Germline CDR1 reads SGHNT; CDR2 reads YENEEA. CDR3 protein: CASSLSGSGANVLTF. In DNA form, the CDR3 reads TGTGCCAGCAGCTTATCAGGGTCTGGGGCCAACGTCCTGACTTTC.

The chain carries TRBV9 and TRBJ2-7; 10 nucleotides match TRBD2. The CDR3 is made up of 16 amino acids. The J segment lost 0 bases and the V segment lost 3 bases, leaving 6 bases of the junction unmatched. Germline CDR1 is SGDLS and CDR2 is YYNGEE. CDR3 nucleotides: TGTGCCAGCAGCGCCCTAGCGGGGGCGAGCTCCTACGAGCAGTACTTC. It encodes CASSALAGASSYEQYF.

The chain combines TRBV5-6 with TRBJ1-1, with D possibly TRBD1 on 6 matching bases. Germline values: CDR1 SGHDT, CDR2 YYEEEE. The CDR3 loop spans 14 amino acids. The V gene lost 3 bases and the J gene lost 4 bases, with 13 bases spanning the gap. The CDR3 loop is CASSYRDRGTEAFF. The CDR3 bases are TGTGCCAGCAGCTACAGGGATAGGGGCACTGAAGCTTTCTTT. Full variable domain (remainder filled in from reference TRBV5-6 and TRBJ1-1): DAGVTQSPTHLIKTRGQQVTLRCSPKSGHDTVSWYQQALGQGPQFIFQYYEEEERQRGNFPDRFSGHQFPNYSSELNVNALLLGDSALYLCASSYRDRGTEAFFGQGTRLTVV.

Note on this clone: Within the sample, other DNA sequences also encode this same CDR3. The chain has TRBV9 and TRBJ1-1; maybe TRBD1 (6 bases). This CDR3 spans 14 amino acids. Germline values: CDR1 SGDLS, CDR2 YYNGEE. Trimming pared 2 bases from V and 0 bases from J, leaving 8 bases between. CDR3 protein: CASSVGQLNTEAFF. DNA of the CDR3: TGTGCCAGCAGCGTCGGACAGTTGAACACTGAAGCTTTCTTT.

The table lists this clone with a count of one. The chain combines TRBV25-1 with TRBJ2-7; 10 bases fit TRBD1. Germline values: CDR1 MGHDK, CDR2 SYGVNS. The CDR3 is made up of 16 amino acids. Trimming removed 6 bases from V and 0 bases from J; junction bases left unmatched: 8. CDR3 sequence reads: CASSLQTGGGSYEQYF. The CDR3 DNA reads TGTGCCAGCAGCCTCCAGACAGGGGGCGGCTCCTACGAGCAGTACTTC.

The chain employs TRBV2 and TRBJ2-7, with D perhaps TRBD1 (5 bases). Germline V CDR1 and CDR2: SNHLY, FYNNEI. The CDR3 covers 12 residues. Trimming took 7 bases from V and 0 from J, leaving 7 bases between them. This CDR3 reads CASNQGSYEQYF. The DNA for the CDR3 is TGTGCCAGCAACCAGGGCTCCTACGAGCAGTACTTC. The full variable domain, with the rest looked up from reference TRBV2 and TRBJ2-7, is EPEVTQTPSHQVTQMGQEVILRCVPISNHLYFYWYRQILGQKVEFLVSFYNNEISEKSEIFDDQFSVERPDGSNFTLKIRSTKLEDSAMYFCASNQGSYEQYFGPGTRLTVT.

The rearrangement uses TRBV7-8 and TRBJ2-5; D perhaps matches TRBD1 (5 bases). The CDR3 sequence is 15 residues long. Per the germline V gene, CDR1 is SGHVS and CDR2 is FQNEAQ. Trimming removed 5 bases from V and 4 bases from J, with 17 bases in between. DNA of the CDR3: TGTGCCAGCAGCCGCGAGAGGCAGGGTAGAGAGACCCAGTACTTC. It specifies CASSRERQGRETQYF.

The V gene is TRBV9, the J gene TRBJ2-5, with 7 bases matching TRBD2. There are 16 residues in the CDR3. Germline V gives CDR1 SGDLS, CDR2 YYNGEE. V lost 2 bases and J lost 1; bases outside the gene matches: 8. The CDR3 is CASSVGLGEGQETQYF. The CDR3, as DNA: TGTGCCAGCAGCGTGGGTCTCGGGGAGGGCCAAGAGACCCAGTACTTC.

V is TRBV4-2 and J is TRBJ2-7; 9 bases agree with TRBD1. The germline gives CDR1 LGHNA, CDR2 YNFKEQ. The CDR3 runs to 16 residues. V shed 2 bases and J 7 bases; nucleotides not matched to a gene: 12. The CDR3, as DNA: TGTGCCAGCAGCCAATCCCCGGGACAGGGCCTGGGGGAGCAGTACTTC. Residues: CASSQSPGQGLGEQYF.

The CDR3 loop reads CASSPGGGLGRDTQYF. CDR3 sequence (DNA): TGTGCCAGCAGCCCTGGGGGAGGTTTGGGCAGAGATACGCAGTATTTT. This chain uses TRBV9 with TRBJ2-3; possibly TRBD2 for D (6 bases). Deletions cut 4 bases from V and 5 bases from J, with 20 bases between. The CDR3 extends over 16 amino acids. In germline, CDR1 is SGDLS, CDR2 YYNGEE.

This chain joins TRBV5-5 and TRBJ2-5; TRBD2 matches at 11 bases. V was pared by 6 bases and J by 5 bases, with 15 bases of the junction left unmatched. The CDR3 contains 17 residues. CDR1 SGHKS and CDR2 YYEKEE come from the germline V gene (reference sequence). The CDR3 sequence is CASIAEISSGGRETQYF. CDR3 sequence (DNA): TGTGCCAGCATTGCGGAGATATCTAGCGGGGGGCGGGAGACCCAGTACTTC.

This clone has a single count. Other nucleotide sequences from this sample produce the same CDR3. The chain carries TRBV9 and TRBJ1-2, with D tentatively TRBD1 (5 bases). Germline CDR1 and CDR2: SGDLS and YYNGEE. This CDR3 region has 14 residues. V lost 0 bases and J lost 2, with 8 bases in between. For the CDR3, the DNA is TGTGCCAGCAGCGTAGGGGGCCGAAACTATGGCTACACCTTC. Its protein is CASSVGGRNYGYTF.

On this clone itself: Other DNA sequences in this sample translate to the same CDR3. V gene TRBV30 combines with J gene TRBJ1-6; tentative D call: TRBD1 (5 bases). Trimming pared 7 bases from V and 13 bases from J, leaving 20 bases between. The CDR3 has 13 residues. Germline V gene lookup returns CDR1 GTSNPN and CDR2 SVGIG (reference sequence). In DNA form, the CDR3 reads TGTGCCTTAGACTCAGGGAACCTCTCCCCCCTCCACTTT. Protein product: CALDSGNLSPLHF.

In its sample, this clone was seen a few times. V is TRBV11-2 and J is TRBJ1-1; perhaps TRBD1 as D (5 bases). The CDR3 totals 15 residues. Germline-derived CDR1 and CDR2 are SGHAT and FQNNGV. V gave up 4 bases and J gave up 1 base, with 13 bases separating them. DNA of the CDR3: TGTGCCAGCAGCTCTTCAGGGTTCAGGAACACTGAAGCTTTCTTT. Its protein is CASSSSGFRNTEAFF.

The CDR3 DNA reads TGTGCCACACAGGGGGGCTATGGCTACACCTTC. Translating gives CATQGGYGYTF. The chain joins TRBV25-1 to TRBJ1-2; TRBD1 aligns across 8 bases. With V trimmed by 10 bases and J by 4 bases, 2 bases remained unmatched. Germline CDR1 and CDR2: MGHDK and SYGVNS. The CDR3 totals 11 residues.